This T cell receptor (beta chain) was sequenced for a study of Ad26.COV2.S vaccination and SARS-CoV-2 variants. Sequencing used immunoSEQ multiplex PCR; TCRdb keeps in-frame clones, though not all of them. The sample lists some 340,000 clones; around four fifths were seen once. Deletions cut 7 bases from V and 5 bases from J, with 14 bases between. This CDR3 contains 13 residues. Indicated treatment: about 20 received Ad26.COV2.S at low or high dose, single or two shots; 5 received placebo; per-sample allocation not given. Collection of samples fell on day 63 after the first vaccine or placebo injection. An adult of 18-55 years in Boston served as donor.

The source is a person aged 18-60 years who received the Ad26.COV2.S COVID-19 vaccine or a placebo. The sequencing here drew on peripheral blood, taken in a trial of Ad26.COV2.S vaccine versus placebo. The chain uses TRBV12-3 or TRBV12-4 and TRBJ1-2, with D perhaps TRBD1 (5 bases). CDR3 bases: TGTGCCAGCAATCAGGGAGTAGGATATGGCTACACCTTC. Translated, it gives CASNQGVGYGYTF.